Listed below are T cell receptor beta chains from one sample, sequenced in a study of blood T cells in healthy people across ages. TCRdb ran MiXCR on the 5' RACE reads and lists one entry per CDR3 protein. The sample holds about 1.4 million distinct CDR3 sequences, around 55% seen once. The sequencing sample was made of blood. These receptor sequences come from a man aged 18 to 30 in good health. Each CDR3 is given with its conserved first and last residue. Fields, in order: V gene, D gene, clone size, J gene, CDR3 DNA, CDR3 protein. A D gene is named only where the DNA matches it firmly. Rows may omit the clone size; those that give it use once, few, many or a size class.

v_gene: TRBV20-1; d_gene: TRBD2; abundance: .; j_gene: TRBJ2-1; CDR3nt: TGCAGTGCTAGAGATCGGAGCGGGACCTACAATGAGCAGTTCTTC; CDR3aa: CSARDRSGTYNEQFF
v_gene: TRBV5-1; d_gene: .; abundance: .; j_gene: TRBJ2-4; CDR3nt: TGCGCCAGCAGCTTGGGGCGTGACAAAAACATTCAGTACTTC; CDR3aa: CASSLGRDKNIQYF
v_gene: TRBV27; d_gene: .; abundance: .; j_gene: TRBJ2-4; CDR3nt: TGTGCCAGCAGAAGCACATTAGCCAAAAACATTCAGTACTTC; CDR3aa: CASRSTLAKNIQYF
v_gene: TRBV20-1; d_gene: .; abundance: .; j_gene: TRBJ2-1; CDR3nt: TGCAGTGCTAGAGGGGGCCCCAATGAGCAGTTCTTC; CDR3aa: CSARGGPNEQFF
v_gene: TRBV10-3; d_gene: TRBD1; abundance: .; j_gene: TRBJ2-2; CDR3nt: TGTGCCATCAGTGAGTCCCGGCAGGGGGCCACCGGGGAGCTGTTTTTT; CDR3aa: CAISESRQGATGELFF
v_gene: TRBV7-2; d_gene: .; abundance: once; j_gene: TRBJ2-7; CDR3nt: TGTGCCAGCAGCCCGGTCGGAACACGGGGCTACGAGCAGTACTTC; CDR3aa: CASSPVGTRGYEQYF
v_gene: TRBV12-5; d_gene: TRBD1; abundance: .; j_gene: TRBJ1-1; CDR3nt: TGTGCTAGTGGCTCCGGGACAGGGAACACTGAAGCTTTCTTT; CDR3aa: CASGSGTGNTEAFF
v_gene: TRBV27; d_gene: .; abundance: .; j_gene: TRBJ2-1; CDR3nt: TGTGCCAGCACCTTAGGGGGGGGATTCCAGCAGTTCTTC; CDR3aa: CASTLGGGFQQFF
v_gene: TRBV4-1; d_gene: .; abundance: .; j_gene: TRBJ2-7; CDR3nt: TGCGCCAGCAGCGAGACTGATTACAATGAGCAGTACTTC; CDR3aa: CASSETDYNEQYF
v_gene: TRBV12-5; d_gene: TRBD1; abundance: .; j_gene: TRBJ2-1; CDR3nt: TGTGCTAGTGGTCCCCCCGGACAGGGAGTCTACAATGAGCAGTTCTTC; CDR3aa: CASGPPGQGVYNEQFF
v_gene: TRBV3-1; d_gene: TRBD1; abundance: .; j_gene: TRBJ2-7; CDR3nt: TGTGCCAGCAGCCTAGCTCCAATAGGACAGGGACACGAGCAGTACTTC; CDR3aa: CASSLAPIGQGHEQYF
v_gene: TRBV12-3/TRBV12-4; d_gene: .; abundance: .; j_gene: TRBJ1-5; CDR3nt: TGTGCCAGCAGTCCCAGGGTAAAGCCCCAGCATTTT; CDR3aa: CASSPRVKPQHF
v_gene: TRBV6-5; d_gene: TRBD1; abundance: .; j_gene: TRBJ2-3; CDR3nt: TGTGCCAGCAGTTTGATTGGGACAGGCACAGATACGCAGTATTTT; CDR3aa: CASSLIGTGTDTQYF
v_gene: TRBV4-1; d_gene: TRBD1; abundance: few; j_gene: TRBJ2-7; CDR3nt: TGCGCCAGCAGCCACCCGGGACAGGGTGACGAGCAGTACTTC; CDR3aa: CASSHPGQGDEQYF
v_gene: TRBV5-1; d_gene: .; abundance: few; j_gene: TRBJ2-1; CDR3nt: TGCGCCAGCAGGGACCAGACCGCGAATGAGCAGTTCTTC; CDR3aa: CASRDQTANEQFF
v_gene: TRBV12-3/TRBV12-4; d_gene: TRBD2; abundance: many; j_gene: TRBJ2-5; CDR3nt: TGTGCCAGCAGTTCTAGCGGGGTACAAGAGACCCAGTACTTC; CDR3aa: CASSSSGVQETQYF
v_gene: TRBV5-3; d_gene: .; abundance: .; j_gene: TRBJ2-6; CDR3nt: TGTGCCAGAAGCCCAAATCTGCGATCTGGGGCCAACGTCCTGACTTTC; CDR3aa: CARSPNLRSGANVLTF
v_gene: TRBV10-3; d_gene: TRBD1; abundance: .; j_gene: TRBJ2-7; CDR3nt: TGTGCCATCAGGGGGATACAGGGGGGCGAGCAGTACTTC; CDR3aa: CAIRGIQGGEQYF
v_gene: TRBV20-1; d_gene: .; abundance: .; j_gene: TRBJ1-4; CDR3nt: TGCAGTGCCAGAGGGGAGCGGGAAAAACTGTTTTTT; CDR3aa: CSARGEREKLFF
v_gene: TRBV4-1; d_gene: TRBD1; abundance: once; j_gene: TRBJ2-7; CDR3nt: TGCGCCAGCAGCCAAGAGGGACAGTCCTACAATGAGCAGTACTTC; CDR3aa: CASSQEGQSYNEQYF
v_gene: TRBV28; d_gene: TRBD2; abundance: .; j_gene: TRBJ2-3; CDR3nt: TGTGCCAGCAGAATAGCGGGGGGGGATACAGATACGCAGTATTTT; CDR3aa: CASRIAGGDTDTQYF
v_gene: TRBV6-7; d_gene: .; abundance: once; j_gene: TRBJ1-2; CDR3nt: TGTGCCAGCAGTTACCCAGAGGCGGAGAACTATGGCTACACCTTC; CDR3aa: CASSYPEAENYGYTF
v_gene: TRBV4-3; d_gene: .; abundance: .; j_gene: TRBJ2-3; CDR3nt: TGCGCCAGCAGCCGGGTGACTGCTAGCACAGATACGCAGTATTTT; CDR3aa: CASSRVTASTDTQYF
v_gene: TRBV29-1; d_gene: TRBD1; abundance: few; j_gene: TRBJ2-7; CDR3nt: TGCAGCGTCGAAATGGACAGGAGCTACGAGCAGTACTTC; CDR3aa: CSVEMDRSYEQYF
v_gene: TRBV27; d_gene: .; abundance: .; j_gene: TRBJ2-3; CDR3nt: TGTGCCAGCAGTTTTTTCCCCAGTCTCGGGGATACGCAGTATTTT; CDR3aa: CASSFFPSLGDTQYF
v_gene: TRBV6-6; d_gene: TRBD1; abundance: .; j_gene: TRBJ1-2; CDR3nt: TGTGCCAGCAGTTTGGGACAGGCTCCTAACTATGGCTACACCTTC; CDR3aa: CASSLGQAPNYGYTF
v_gene: TRBV7-2; d_gene: TRBD2; abundance: .; j_gene: TRBJ2-1; CDR3nt: TGTGCCAGCAGCTTAAAGACTAGCTCCGGCAATGAGCAGTTCTTC; CDR3aa: CASSLKTSSGNEQFF
v_gene: TRBV7-9; d_gene: .; abundance: .; j_gene: TRBJ2-7; CDR3nt: TGTGCCAGCAGCCCATTGACAGGGAGGACGGACGAGCAGTACTTC; CDR3aa: CASSPLTGRTDEQYF
v_gene: TRBV6-5; d_gene: .; abundance: few; j_gene: TRBJ1-4; CDR3nt: TGTGCCAGTCGCCTTGGGCAGCATAATGAAAAACTGTTTTTT; CDR3aa: CASRLGQHNEKLFF
v_gene: TRBV5-6; d_gene: .; abundance: once; j_gene: TRBJ2-5; CDR3nt: TGTGCCAGCAGTAGGGTAGGAATAAGACAAGAGACCCAGTACTTC; CDR3aa: CASSRVGIRQETQYF
v_gene: TRBV27; d_gene: .; abundance: .; j_gene: TRBJ2-1; CDR3nt: TGTGCCAGCGGCCATCAGCAGGATCTGAATGAGCAGTTCTTC; CDR3aa: CASGHQQDLNEQFF
v_gene: TRBV12-3/TRBV12-4; d_gene: .; abundance: .; j_gene: TRBJ2-3; CDR3nt: TGTGCCAGCAACGACATAAAACAGGCGGTTCTTGGGACAGATACGCAGTATTTT; CDR3aa: CASNDIKQAVLGTDTQYF
v_gene: TRBV7-9; d_gene: TRBD1; abundance: few; j_gene: TRBJ2-7; CDR3nt: TGTGCCAGCAGCCAAACGGGACAGGGGAGGTACGAGCAGTACTTC; CDR3aa: CASSQTGQGRYEQYF
v_gene: TRBV28; d_gene: .; abundance: few; j_gene: TRBJ2-7; CDR3nt: TGTGCCAGCAGTTTACAGGTACCTGAGCAGTACTTC; CDR3aa: CASSLQVPEQYF
v_gene: TRBV10-3; d_gene: TRBD1; abundance: .; j_gene: TRBJ1-2; CDR3nt: TGTGCCATCAGACGAGAGTCAGGGGGCAATGGCTACACCTTC; CDR3aa: CAIRRESGGNGYTF
v_gene: TRBV4-1; d_gene: .; abundance: .; j_gene: TRBJ2-1; CDR3nt: TGCGCCAGCAGCCAAGAAGGGGGGAGGCTTAGCTCCTACAATGAGCAGTTCTTC; CDR3aa: CASSQEGGRLSSYNEQFF
v_gene: TRBV2; d_gene: .; abundance: .; j_gene: TRBJ2-1; CDR3nt: TGTGCCAGCAAGCGGATTAACAATGAGCAGTTCTTC; CDR3aa: CASKRINNEQFF
v_gene: TRBV27; d_gene: TRBD2; abundance: .; j_gene: TRBJ2-3; CDR3nt: TGTGCCAGCAGTTTCGGGACTAGCGGGGCCACAGATACGCAGTATTTT; CDR3aa: CASSFGTSGATDTQYF
v_gene: TRBV12-3/TRBV12-4; d_gene: .; abundance: .; j_gene: TRBJ2-3; CDR3nt: TGTGCCAGCAGTTTAGATGGCGGGGCGAGCACAGATACGCAGTATTTT; CDR3aa: CASSLDGGASTDTQYF
v_gene: TRBV20-1; d_gene: .; abundance: few; j_gene: TRBJ2-5; CDR3nt: TGCAGTGCCCAAAGGGTTTCAGAGACCCAGTACTTC; CDR3aa: CSAQRVSETQYF
v_gene: TRBV7-2; d_gene: .; abundance: .; j_gene: TRBJ2-7; CDR3nt: TGTGCCAGCTGCGTAGACGTCTTGGGGCGCGAGCAGTACTTC; CDR3aa: CASCVDVLGREQYF
v_gene: TRBV20-1; d_gene: TRBD2; abundance: few; j_gene: TRBJ2-1; CDR3nt: TGCAGTGCTAGGAGCGGGAGGGCTAGATACAATGAGCAGTTCTTC; CDR3aa: CSARSGRARYNEQFF